The present entry profiles one T cell receptor beta chain with its context. The target of this receptor is not known. One base away there is no much larger clone; base qualities are not given. Collaborating institutions collected whole blood in K2EDTA tubes following their own protocols. Collaborator samples were shipped for TCRbeta analysis as frozen whole blood, isolated PBMCs, or DNA extracted from either sample type. TCRbeta CDR3 regions were amplified from genomic DNA using the immunoSEQ Assay, a bias-controlled multiplex PCR. The authors' pipeline ran thus. Nucleated cell counts per sample were estimated from amplification of reference gene primers within the assay. Sequence reads were collapsed and filtered to measure the absolute abundance of every unique TCRbeta CDR3 rearrangement. Productive Simpson clonality was computed per sample as the square root of Simpson's diversity index over productive rearrangements. TCRdb provides this immuneACCESS table in a form limited to in-frame rearrangements. Some clones are lacking; in checked studies, under half of them reflect an unresolved V gene, and why the rest are absent is not known. Clonal size and the V and J genes are those of that table, whereas D and trimming came from the DNA. The sample includes some 93,000 clones, with 70% to 80% observed a single time. The ten largest make up 24% of the sample.

Its CDR3 holds 17 amino acids, cysteine through phenylalanine. Here the CDR3 DNA is all that survives: 51 bases in frame from base 1. As encoded in the germline V gene, CDR1 is MGHDK while CDR2 is SYGVNS. V lost 7 bases and J lost 1 base; the stretch between them is 22 bases long. The data are from a study of blood T cell repertoires in COVID-19 (TCRdb year 2020). Describing the broader study: Samples covering the acute and convalescent phases of COVID-19 were provided by collaborators in the United States, Italy and Spain. The material from the prospective study consisted of cDNA or gDNA derived from T cells, B-cell-depleted T cells, or PBMCs. The dataset comprised deeply sampled blood TCRbeta repertoires from subjects exposed to, actively infected with, or recovered from COVID-19. The repertoires were made available in a free public database intended to serve as a resource for research on the immune response to SARS-CoV-2. The samples were drawn from the first 160 participants of the ongoing ImmuneRACE study and from some 1,300 subjects provided by 6 global collaborators. The sample metadata nearly always contained a de-identified subject ID, COVID-19 status, age in years and sex. Where available, HLA class I and class II types were obtained from metadata supplied by the sample provider rather than from assay-based typing. Study-wide conclusions, independent of this receptor: The quantity of clinical and demographic metadata differed by source and by participant and was supplied without curation.

This receptor was obtained from a human donor in a cohort sampled during active COVID-19. The sequenced sample consisted of peripheral blood. The rearranged segments are TRBV25-1 and TRBJ2-5; TRBD1 could be the D gene, as 5 bases match. The DNA sequence is given as TGTGCCAGCACCCCCAGGCTGGGGCTAGTGGGCCAAGAGACCCAGTACTTC. This yields the protein CASTPRLGLVGQETQYF.